These 25 T cell receptor beta chains originate from one sample sequenced in a study of blood T cell repertoires in COVID-19 (dated by TCRdb to the early 2020s). Library construction relied on the immunoSEQ multiplex PCR assay. As stored in TCRdb, this immuneACCESS dataset retains in-frame rearrangements with V and J assigned. A fraction of the clones does not appear; measured against another copy, unresolved V genes explain less than half of the discrepancy, and the remainder lacks a known reason. This sample lists about 140,000 clones; about 76% were detected once. The ten largest make up roughly 14% of the sample. The sample comprised peripheral blood. Every receptor here comes from an elderly man with acute or convalescent COVID-19.

The chain recombines TRBV7-9 with TRBJ1-4; D possibly corresponds to TRBD1 (6 bases). Germline V gene data show CDR1 as SEHNR and CDR2 as FQNEAQ (reference sequence). The germline V and J ends were trimmed by 5 bases and 2 bases, with 15 bases remaining between them. This CDR3 is 16 amino acids long. Here the CDR3 DNA reads TGTGCCAGCAGCAGCTCCCAAACAGGGACTAATGAAAAACTGTTTTTT. Translating it yields CASSSSQTGTNEKLFF.

The chain uses TRBV10-3 and TRBJ2-2; 11 nucleotides line up with TRBD2. Germline V gene sequence: CDR1 ENHRY, CDR2 SYGVKD. This CDR3 region has 16 residues. The V segment lost 10 bases and the J segment 4 bases; nucleotides outside the gene matches: 11. CDR3 in amino acids: CATRYSGGAATGELFF. The CDR3 region has the DNA TGTGCCACCCGGTATAGCGGGGGGGCCGCCACCGGGGAGCTGTTTTTT.

The J gene is TRBJ2-1, the V gene TRBV24-1; tentatively, D is TRBD2 (6 bases). The germline CDR1 and CDR2 sequences are KGHDR and SFDVKD. The CDR3 extends over 16 amino acids. V lost 5 bases and J lost 0, with 13 bases in between. The CDR3 region has the DNA TGTGCCACCAGTGCCTCGGACGGGAGCTCCTACAATGAGCAGTTCTTC. Translation gives CATSASDGSSYNEQFF.

This chain connects TRBV27 to TRBJ1-1; TRBD1 is a possible D gene (5 bases). The V gene's germline CDR1 is MNHEY and CDR2 SMNVEV (reference sequence). V was clipped by 3 bases and J by 2 bases, with 7 bases between them. The CDR3 has 13 residues. The CDR3 reads CASSLQGNTEAFF. The CDR3 DNA follows: TGTGCCAGCAGTTTGCAGGGAAACACTGAAGCTTTCTTT.

V and J are TRBV5-1 and TRBJ2-3, with D perhaps TRBD2 (5 bases). This CDR3 comprises 16 residues. V was pared by 0 bases and J by 1 base, with 12 bases between. Germline CDR1 reads SGHRS; CDR2 reads YFSETQ. DNA for the CDR3: TGCGCCAGCAGCTTGGAAGGGAGATGGGGCACAGATACGCAGTATTTT. Protein sequence: CASSLEGRWGTDTQYF.

The chain is built from TRBV2 and TRBJ1-5, with D maybe TRBD1 (6 bases). Germline CDR1 SNHLY, CDR2 FYNNEI. The CDR3 runs to 12 residues. V lost 3 bases and J lost 10, with 10 bases in between. The chain's CDR3 is CASSDTRGPQHF. CDR3 nucleotides: TGTGCCAGCAGTGACACCAGGGGTCCCCAGCATTTT.

The chain recombines TRBV29-1 with TRBJ2-3; a weak D match, TRBD1 (6 bases). The V gene's germline CDR1 is SQVTM and CDR2 ANQGSEA. V gave up 4 bases and J gave up 1 base, with 12 bases separating them. This CDR3 spans 14 amino acids. In DNA, the CDR3 is TGCAGCGTTGCACAGGGAAGGGGCACAGATACGCAGTATTTT. Translated: CSVAQGRGTDTQYF.

The chain carries TRBV14 and TRBJ2-5; D may be TRBD2 (5 bases). Germline V lookup: CDR1 SGHDN, CDR2 FVKESK. The CDR3 covers 14 residues. The V gene lost 2 bases and the J gene lost 5 bases, with 12 bases spanning the gap. CDR3 bases: TGTGCCAGCAGCCAAAGGAGGCTTTGGGAGACCCAGTACTTC. Its protein product is CASSQRRLWETQYF.

V gene TRBV7-9 combines with J gene TRBJ1-4; 8 nucleotides agree with TRBD1. The V gene end was trimmed by 5 bases and the J gene end by 7 bases; junction bases not matched to a gene: 12. Germline loops: CDR1 SEHNR, CDR2 FQNEAQ (reference sequence). The length of the CDR3 is 16 residues. Written as DNA, the CDR3 is TGTGCCAGCAGCCCACCAGACAGGGGCAGAGGTGAAAAACTGTTTTTT. It translates to CASSPPDRGRGEKLFF.

The chain links TRBV9 to TRBJ2-2, with D possibly being TRBD2 (5 bases). Germline CDR1 SGDLS, CDR2 YYNGEE. V was pared by 4 bases and J by 3 bases, with 19 bases between. The CDR3 is 17 residues long. DNA for the CDR3: TGTGCCAGCAGCCCCCGAGGGAGAAGTTCGGACACCGGGGAGCTGTTTTTT. Amino acids: CASSPRGRSSDTGELFF.

This chain uses TRBV5-4 with TRBJ1-2, with a weak D call TRBD1 (5 bases). From germline, CDR1 is SGHNT and CDR2 YYREEE (reference sequence). This CDR3 spans 16 amino acids. Between the trimmed V and J ends, which lost 0 bases and 7 bases, there was a span of 19 bases. In nucleotides, the CDR3 is TGTGCCAGCAGCTTGGCTTTCCGTCCCCAGGGTGGTGGCTACACCTTC. Its translation: CASSLAFRPQGGGYTF.

This clone has just one count. The V and J genes are TRBV30 and TRBJ2-6, with 8 bases matching TRBD1. The germline gives CDR1 GTSNPN, CDR2 SVGIG (reference sequence). V shed 2 bases, J shed 2 bases, and the junction held 2 bases outside the gene matches. The CDR3 sequence is 15 residues long. The CDR3 region is CAWSPTGAGANVLTF. In DNA, the CDR3 is TGTGCCTGGAGTCCGACAGGGGCTGGGGCCAACGTCCTGACTTTC.

This rearrangement joins TRBV5-1 to TRBJ1-1; D is perhaps TRBD1 (6 bases). The CDR3 consists of 16 residues. V lost 4 bases to trimming and J lost 1 base, with 17 bases between them. Germline values: CDR1 SGHRS, CDR2 YFSETQ. CDR3 loop: CASSHRQAAPNTEAFF. CDR3 DNA sequence: TGCGCCAGCAGCCATCGACAGGCTGCCCCGAACACTGAAGCTTTCTTT. Full variable domain (missing parts from reference TRBV5-1 and TRBJ1-1): KAGVTQTPRYLIKTRGQQVTLSCSPISGHRSVSWYQQTPGQGLQFLFEYFSETQRNKGNFPGRFSGRQFSNSRSEMNVSTLELGDSALYLCASSHRQAAPNTEAFFGQGTRLTVV.

J is TRBJ1-1 and V is TRBV11-3; tentative D call: TRBD1 (5 bases). The length of the CDR3 is 13 residues. Germline CDR1 reads SGHNT; CDR2 reads YENEEA. The germline V and J ends were trimmed by 4 bases and 1 base, with 7 bases remaining between them. The CDR3 sequence is CASSSQGNTEAFF. The CDR3 bases are TGTGCCAGCAGCTCTCAGGGGAACACTGAAGCTTTCTTT.

The chain carries TRBV7-2 and TRBJ2-7, with D tentatively TRBD2 (5 bases). Trimming shortened V by 3 bases and J by 0 bases, and 12 bases separated the two germline ends. Germline CDR1 is SGHTA and CDR2 is FQGNSA. The CDR3 has 15 residues. CDR3 amino acids: CASSLGAPNSYEQYF. DNA of the CDR3: TGTGCCAGCAGCTTGGGAGCTCCTAACTCCTACGAGCAGTACTTC.

This clone was detected a few times. The chain uses TRBV4-2 and TRBJ2-5; D unresolved. The ends were cut back, 1 base at V and 1 base at J, with 13 bases in the middle. CDR1 is LGHNA and CDR2 is YNFKEQ in the germline V gene. This CDR3 is 16 amino acids long. The CDR3 DNA follows: TGTGCCAGCAGCCAAGCCCTGGGCACCAGCCAAGAGACCCAGTACTTC. Its translation: CASSQALGTSQETQYF.

The sample holds one count of this clone. The V and J genes are TRBV7-6 and TRBJ2-5, with 7 bases aligning to TRBD1. The CDR3 is made up of 14 amino acids. Trimming removed 1 base from V and 5 bases from J; junction bases left unmatched: 4. Per the germline V gene, CDR1 is SGHVS and CDR2 is FNYEAQ. This CDR3 is CASSLGTGRETQYF. Here the CDR3 DNA reads TGTGCCAGCAGCTTAGGGACAGGTCGCGAGACCCAGTACTTC.

The chain joins TRBV12-3 or TRBV12-4 to TRBJ1-2; D may be TRBD1 (6 bases). The V end was cut by 8 bases, the J end by 4 bases, with 14 bases between. This CDR3 is built from 13 residues. The CDR3 is CASSPRGAYGYTF. The CDR3 DNA reads TGTGCCAGCTCTCCCAGGGGTGCCTATGGCTACACCTTC.

The rearrangement uses TRBV6-5 and TRBJ1-2; TRBD1 matches 9 bases. V lost 2 bases to trimming and J lost 2 bases; unmatched junction nucleotides: 0. The germline CDR1 and CDR2 sequences are MNHEY and SVGAGI. The CDR3 sequence is 14 residues long. The CDR3 region has the DNA TGTGCCAGCAGTTACGGGACAGGGAACTATGGCTACACCTTC. Translating gives CASSYGTGNYGYTF.

This clone was counted a single time. This sequence joins TRBV7-2 and TRBJ2-3; 10 bases fit TRBD2. The CDR3 runs 15 residues. Germline CDR1 SGHTA, CDR2 FQGNSA. Losses at the gene ends were 5 bases for V and 4 bases for J; bases not matched to a gene: 6. CDR3 DNA: TGTGCCAGCAGCCGCAGCGGGGGGGGGCCAGATACGCAGTATTTT. This gives the protein CASSRSGGGPDTQYF.

This clone was counted only a few times. The genes are TRBV5-1 and TRBJ1-3, with 8 bases fitting TRBD1. The germline gives CDR1 SGHRS, CDR2 YFSETQ. Unmatched junction bases numbered 6, after V lost 2 bases and J lost 2 bases. CDR3 length: 16 amino acids. CDR3 in amino acids: CASSLPMTGAGNTIYF. CDR3 nucleotides: TGCGCCAGCAGCTTACCTATGACAGGGGCTGGAAACACCATATATTTT.

This clone has just a few counts. The chain is built from TRBV29-1 and TRBJ1-2, with D unclear. The CDR3 totals 12 residues. Trimming pared 7 bases from V and 8 bases from J, leaving 17 bases between. Germline loops: CDR1 SQVTM, CDR2 ANQGSEA. The chain's CDR3 is CSASIQRGGYTF. The CDR3 bases are TGCAGCGCCTCGATCCAAAGAGGAGGCTACACCTTC.

This chain uses TRBV7-3 with TRBJ2-7; D is perhaps TRBD2 (7 bases). Germline CDR1 and CDR2: SGHTA and FQGTGA. This CDR3 region has 15 residues. V was pared by 1 base and J by 2 bases, with 12 bases between. This CDR3 is CASSLRSGGPYEQYF. The CDR3 nucleotides are TGTGCCAGCAGCTTAAGATCCGGGGGGCCCTACGAGCAGTACTTC.

This clone was recorded only once. This chain uses TRBV6-6 with TRBJ1-2; D is possibly TRBD1 (5 bases). The CDR3 runs to 13 residues. From germline, CDR1 is MNHNY and CDR2 SVGAGI (reference sequence). Trimming took 2 bases from V and 6 from J, leaving 10 bases between them. CDR3: CASSYRGGDGYTF. DNA for the CDR3: TGTGCCAGCAGTTACCGCGGGGGGGATGGCTACACCTTC.

The genes are TRBV11-1 and TRBJ2-1; D might be TRBD2 (6 bases). The germline CDR1 and CDR2 sequences are SGHAT and FQDESV (reference sequence). Trimming cost V 3 bases and J 7 bases, with 19 bases left between them. The CDR3 sequence is 16 residues long. The DNA of the CDR3 is TGTGCCAGCAGCTTCGGTCGCGGGGCCTCTCGGAATGAGCAGTTCTTC. Translating it yields CASSFGRGASRNEQFF.